This T cell receptor (beta chain) comes out of a study of blood T cell repertoires in COVID-19. Overall study context: The study drew acute and convalescent COVID-19 samples from the United States, Italy and Spain. PBMCs, B-cell-depleted T cells, or T cells were the source of the cDNA or gDNA that made up the material.

The germline V gene encodes CDR1 SGHTA and CDR2 FQGTGA. The CDR3 sequence is 14 residues long. Trimming took 4 bases from V and 6 from J, leaving 14 bases between them. Study processing details: For nucleated cells, counts were estimated from reference gene primer amplification. TCRdb's copy holds only in-frame clones and misses some; the assay was immunoSEQ multiplex PCR. The V and J calls and clone size were taken over from that table, and D and trimming were inferred from the DNA. The sample includes 78,000 or so clones, approximately 80% of them seen just once. This chain connects TRBV7-3 to TRBJ2-3; TRBD2 might be the D (6 bases). The sequencing sample was made of peripheral blood. The receptor was derived from a human donor in a cohort sampled during active COVID-19. The CDR3 nucleotides read TGTGCCAGCAGCTCGGGACCGGGGGAGGATACGCAGTATTTT. Translating it yields CASSSGPGEDTQYF.